These 15 T cell receptor beta chains share one sample of origin, sequenced in a study of T cell changes during pregnancy in multiple sclerosis (dated by TCRdb to between 2018 and 2020). The library came from the immunoSEQ multiplex PCR assay. In its TCRdb copy, this immuneACCESS table keeps in-frame sequences only and misses some clones. Where compared with another copy, unresolved V genes explain less than half of these, and the others have no known cause. The sample contains over 50,000 clones, just under 90% of them found a single time. The ten largest clones capture roughly 0.82% of the sample. The sequencing used peripheral blood, collected in the first trimester of pregnancy. These receptors all stem from a female donor in good health, enrolled as a control in a pregnancy study.

The chain recombines TRBV12-5 with TRBJ1-3, with 7 bases aligning to TRBD1. J lost 4 bases, V lost 1 base, and 4 bases had no gene match. CDR1 is LGHNT and CDR2 is FRNRAP in the germline V gene. This CDR3 is built from 15 residues. The CDR3 sequence is CASGLGRGPGNTIYF. Here the CDR3 DNA reads TGTGCTAGTGGTTTGGGTAGGGGGCCCGGAAACACCATATATTTT.

This rearrangement joins TRBV6-1 to TRBJ2-5; 9 bases line up with TRBD1. The junction had 8 bases not matched to a gene; V was cut back by 8 bases and J by 1 base. Per germline, CDR1 MNHNS and CDR2 SASEGT. CDR3 size: 15 residues. The CDR3 here is CASGSGTGSQETQYF. The CDR3 region has the DNA TGTGCCAGCGGATCCGGGACAGGGTCCCAAGAGACCCAGTACTTC.

This chain uses TRBV7-2 with TRBJ2-2; a possible D gene is TRBD2 (6 bases). Germline lookup yields CDR1 SGHTA and CDR2 FQGNSA. This CDR3 is built from 15 residues. V shed 6 bases and J shed 3 bases, with 14 bases lying between them. CDR3 region: CASRLAVSYTGELFF. For the CDR3, the DNA is TGTGCCAGCAGACTAGCCGTCAGTTACACCGGGGAGCTGTTTTTT. The variable domain in full, with the rest retrieved from reference TRBV7-2 and TRBJ2-2, is GAGVSQSPSNKVTEKGKDVELRCDPISGHTALYWYRQSLGQGLEFLIYFQGNSAPDKSGLPSDRFSAERTGGSVSTLTIQRTQQEDSAVYLCASRLAVSYTGELFFGEGSRLTVL.

The V gene is TRBV7-2, the J gene TRBJ1-6, with D possibly TRBD1 on 6 matching bases. The CDR3 is 15 amino acids. V was shortened by 1 base and J by 7 bases, with 11 bases between the two germline ends. Germline CDR1 reads SGHTA; CDR2 reads FQGNSA. The CDR3 protein is CASSLGYRANSPLHF. Here the CDR3 DNA reads TGTGCCAGCAGCTTAGGCTACAGGGCAAATTCACCCCTCCACTTT. Full variable domain (outside the CDR3, taken from reference TRBV7-2 and TRBJ1-6): GAGVSQSPSNKVTEKGKDVELRCDPISGHTALYWYRQSLGQGLEFLIYFQGNSAPDKSGLPSDRFSAERTGGSVSTLTIQRTQQEDSAVYLCASSLGYRANSPLHFGNGTRLTVT.

V and J are TRBV5-5 and TRBJ2-3; TRBD1 is a possible D gene (6 bases). The germline V gene has CDR1 SGHKS and CDR2 YYEKEE (reference sequence). V lost 5 bases to trimming and J lost 2 bases, with 15 bases between them. The CDR3 loop spans 15 amino acids. CDR3 protein: CASSTQGFFTDTQYF. The CDR3 region has the DNA TGTGCCAGCAGTACTCAGGGGTTCTTCACAGATACGCAGTATTTT.

The chain links TRBV9 to TRBJ2-2; possibly TRBD2 for D (6 bases). Trimming stripped 1 base from V and 5 bases from J, with 18 bases between. Germline CDR1 SGDLS, CDR2 YYNGEE. The CDR3 spans 17 residues. CDR3 residues: CASSVHLGLYMTGELFF. The DNA for the CDR3 is TGTGCCAGCAGCGTACATTTGGGACTCTACATGACCGGGGAGCTGTTTTTT.

This rearrangement joins TRBV25-1 to TRBJ2-5, with 9 nucleotides matching TRBD2. The J segment lost 5 bases and the V segment lost 6 bases, leaving 10 bases of the junction unmatched. The CDR3 totals 15 residues. CDR1 and CDR2 from the germline V gene are MGHDK and SYGVNS. CDR3 DNA: TGTGCCAGCAGGGATAGCGGGGGTTATCGGGAGACCCAGTACTTC. This gives the protein CASRDSGGYRETQYF.

The chain has TRBV19 and TRBJ2-3; D might be TRBD2 (6 bases). The V gene's germline CDR1 is LNHDA and CDR2 SQIVND (reference sequence). The ends were cut back, 1 base at V and 3 bases at J, with 11 bases in the middle. CDR3 length equals 15 residues. The CDR3 DNA reads TGTGCCAGTAGTATAGGCGGGGTAAATACAGATACGCAGTATTTT. Its translation: CASSIGGVNTDTQYF.

The rearrangement uses TRBV7-2 and TRBJ2-1, with D possibly matching TRBD1 (9 bases). The CDR3 is made up of 16 amino acids. CDR1 and CDR2 from the germline V gene are SGHTA and FQGNSA. Between the trimmed V and J ends, which lost 5 bases and 6 bases, there was a span of 20 bases. This CDR3 reads CASSRRGGQGTNEQFF. The CDR3 bases are TGTGCCAGCAGCCGACGGGGGGGACAGGGAACCAATGAGCAGTTCTTC.

Here the CDR3 reads CASSEYRAYEQYF. DNA for the CDR3: TGTGCCAGCAGTGAATACAGGGCCTACGAGCAGTACTTC. The chain has TRBV6-1 and TRBJ2-7, with D perhaps matching TRBD1 (6 bases). V was pared by 2 bases and J by 2 bases, with 7 bases between. The CDR3 runs to 13 residues. CDR1 is MNHNS, CDR2 SASEGT, per germline.

The J gene is TRBJ2-7, the V gene TRBV4-1, with 12 bases aligning to TRBD2. Germline lookup yields CDR1 MGHRA and CDR2 YSYEKL. The CDR3 is 16 amino acids. V dropped 1 base and J dropped 4; count of bases not matched to a gene: 5. CDR3: CASSQGRLAGVYEQYF. CDR3 DNA: TGCGCCAGCAGCCAAGGAAGACTAGCGGGGGTTTACGAGCAGTACTTC.

V usage is TRBV5-4 and J usage is TRBJ1-1; unclear D gene. Germline V gene sequence: CDR1 SGHNT, CDR2 YYREEE (reference sequence). The CDR3 extends over 16 amino acids. Trimming pared 9 bases from V and 2 bases from J, leaving 23 bases between. This CDR3 reads CATAPLEGGGNTEAFF. CDR3 in DNA: TGTGCCACTGCACCACTGGAGGGTGGAGGTAACACTGAAGCTTTCTTT.

The chain combines TRBV6-1 with TRBJ1-1; weak D call: TRBD1 (6 bases). Trimming pared 4 bases from V and 2 bases from J, leaving 11 bases between. The CDR3 sequence is 14 residues long. Germline CDR1 is MNHNS and CDR2 is SASEGT. The CDR3 spells CASSVTGVNTEAFF. The CDR3 coding sequence is TGTGCCAGCAGTGTGACAGGAGTTAACACTGAAGCTTTCTTT.

The rearrangement uses TRBV7-2 and TRBJ1-2; TRBD1 matches at 9 bases. Germline CDR1 SGHTA, CDR2 FQGNSA. V shed 0 bases and J 7 bases; nucleotides not matched to a gene: 3. The CDR3 covers 14 residues. The CDR3 here is CASSLATGGTGYTF. CDR3 nucleotides: TGTGCCAGCAGCTTAGCAACAGGGGGCACTGGCTACACCTTC. Full variable domain (outside the CDR3, taken from reference TRBV7-2 and TRBJ1-2): GAGVSQSPSNKVTEKGKDVELRCDPISGHTALYWYRQSLGQGLEFLIYFQGNSAPDKSGLPSDRFSAERTGGSVSTLTIQRTQQEDSAVYLCASSLATGGTGYTFGSGTRLTVV.

For the CDR3, the DNA is TGTGCTGCTACAAGTGAGGGCTATGGCTACACCTTC. It is translated as CAATSEGYGYTF. The chain recombines TRBV30 with TRBJ1-2; D remains unclear. Germline-derived CDR1 and CDR2 are GTSNPN and SVGIG (reference sequence). This CDR3 has 12 amino acids.